Each of the 6 T cell receptor beta chains below was sequenced from the same sample in a study of response to subunit inactivated influenza vaccine. In TCRdb, the RT-PCR reads were re-called with MiXCR into one record per CDR3 protein. The data hold around 850,000 distinct CDR3 sequences, with roughly 18% observed a single time. Sequences were derived from PBMCs from blood, sampled 5 days after vaccination. The receptors were gathered from a man aged 50 to 59 who received an inactivated influenza vaccine.

This clonotype has a handful of counts. The V call is TRBV20-1, the J call TRBJ2-7; 10 nucleotides agree with TRBD1. Germline values: CDR1 DFQATT, CDR2 SNEGSKA (reference sequence). This CDR3 is 15 amino acids long. Trimming at V came to 1 base and at J to 7 bases, leaving 10 bases not matched to a gene. Written as DNA, the CDR3 is TGCAGTGCTAGAGGGGTGGACAGGGGGGGTTCGGAGCAGTACTTC. This gives the protein CSARGVDRGGSEQYF.

The J gene is TRBJ2-1, the V gene TRBV6-2 or TRBV6-3, with D possibly TRBD1 on 6 matching bases. Trimming stripped 5 bases from V and 6 bases from J, with 14 bases between. This CDR3 region has 14 residues. From germline, CDR1 is MNHEY and CDR2 SVGEGT. In DNA form, the CDR3 reads TGTGCCAGCAGTAACTTAGGGGGAATCAATGAGCAGTTCTTC. Protein: CASSNLGGINEQFF.

This clonotype was found many times. V usage is TRBV5-1 and J usage is TRBJ2-1; 8 nucleotides agree with TRBD1. After removal of 4 bases from V and 0 bases from J, the junction contained 12 bases not matched to a gene. The CDR3 has 18 amino acids. Germline CDR1 and CDR2: SGHRS and YFSETQ. The CDR3 region has the DNA TGCGCCAGCAGCCGACTTTCAGGGGGCTCAAGCTCCTACAATGAGCAGTTCTTC. It specifies CASSRLSGGSSSYNEQFF.

There are a few counts of this clonotype. The V call is TRBV29-1, the J call TRBJ2-5; D possibly corresponds to TRBD1 (6 bases). This CDR3 has 11 amino acids. Germline CDR1 reads SQVTM; CDR2 reads ANQGSEA. The V end was cut by 6 bases, the J end by 5 bases, with 10 bases between. The CDR3 nucleotides read TGCAGCGTGCAGGGGACGGAGACCCAGTACTTC. This gives the protein CSVQGTETQYF.

The chain couples TRBV3-1 to TRBJ2-1; D gene unclear. Trimming took 1 base from V and 4 from J, leaving 11 bases between them. This CDR3 is built from 15 residues. Germline V gene data show CDR1 as LGHDT and CDR2 as YNNKEL (reference sequence). The CDR3 DNA reads as TGTGCCAGCAGCCAAGCCTTGGGCAGATACAATGAGCAGTTCTTC. Its protein product is CASSQALGRYNEQFF.

The chain carries TRBV5-1 and TRBJ2-1; 11 bases line up with TRBD2. This CDR3 is built from 15 residues. Per the germline V gene, CDR1 is SGHRS and CDR2 is YFSETQ. V dropped 4 bases and J dropped 5; count of bases not matched to a gene: 5. Here the CDR3 DNA reads TGCGCCAGCAGCCAGGGACTAGCGGCCAACAATGAGCAGTTCTTC. Translation gives CASSQGLAANNEQFF.